This T cell receptor beta chain is from a study of blood T cell repertoires in COVID-19. Whole-study context: The study drew acute and convalescent COVID-19 samples from the United States, Italy and Spain. PBMCs, B-cell-depleted T cells, or T cells were the source of the cDNA or gDNA that made up the material.

Study processing details: The assay estimated nucleated cells by amplifying reference gene primers. Measured with immunoSEQ multiplex PCR; TCRdb has only the in-frame clones, and not every one. V and J calls and clone size come straight from that table; D and trimming were deduced from the DNA. The repertoire has about 190,000 clones, 80% of them found once; the top ten carry approximately 6.9%. This TCR was sampled from a man aged 60 to 69 with acute or convalescent COVID-19. The sequenced material came from peripheral blood.

CDR3 nucleotides: TGTGCCAGCAGCAGACAGGGGACGGATTCACCCCTCCACTTT. Residues: CASSRQGTDSPLHF. V gene TRBV9 combines with J gene TRBJ1-6; 8 nucleotides agree with TRBD1. The CDR3 has 14 residues. Germline V gene lookup returns CDR1 SGDLS and CDR2 YYNGEE. The trim removed 4 bases at V and 8 bases at J, leaving 5 bases unmatched.